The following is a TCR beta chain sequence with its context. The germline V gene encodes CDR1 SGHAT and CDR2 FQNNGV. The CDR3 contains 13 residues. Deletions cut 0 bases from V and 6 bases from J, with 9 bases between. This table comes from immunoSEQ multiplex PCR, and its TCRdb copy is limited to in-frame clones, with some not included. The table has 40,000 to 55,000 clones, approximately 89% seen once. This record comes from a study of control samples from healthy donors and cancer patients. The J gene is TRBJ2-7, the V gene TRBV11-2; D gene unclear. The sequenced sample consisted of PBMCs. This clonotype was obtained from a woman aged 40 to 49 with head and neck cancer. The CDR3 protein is CASSLEPRSEQYF. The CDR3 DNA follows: TGTGCCAGCAGCTTAGAACCCAGATCCGAGCAGTACTTC.